This is a list of T cell receptor beta chains from one sample in a study of blood T cell repertoires in COVID-19. Assay used: immunoSEQ multiplex PCR; TCRdb lists only in-frame clones, some missing. The table shows roughly 240,000 clones, with about 82% occurring only once. The sequenced sample consisted of peripheral blood. Every receptor here comes from a man aged 45-60 years with COVID-19, enrolled during active disease. CDR3s include the opening cysteine and the closing phenylalanine or tryptophan. The order of the fields is clone size, V gene, D gene, J gene, CDR3 DNA, CDR3 protein. D genes are given only for firm matches. The size of a clone is reported for some rows only, either as once, few or many, or as a class for expanded clones.

>-|TRBV12-3/TRBV12-4|TRBD1|TRBJ1-5
TGTGCCAGCAGTATACAGGGGCTTCAGCCCCAGCATTTT
CASSIQGLQPQHF
>-|TRBV19|-|TRBJ2-1
TGTGCCAGTAGTATGTCTAGTCCCTACAATGAGCAGTTCTTC
CASSMSSPYNEQFF
>once|TRBV2|-|TRBJ1-3
TGTGCCAGCAGTGAACAGGGATTTAGCTCTGGAAACACCATATATTTT
CASSEQGFSSGNTIYF
>-|TRBV3-1/TRBV3-2|-|TRBJ1-5
TGTGCCAGCAGCCAAGATAGTACAGCCAATCAGCCCCAGCATTTT
CASSQDSTANQPQHF
>-|TRBV27|-|TRBJ2-6
TGTGCCAGCAGTTTGTCTCAGGGGTCAAGTTCTCCCTCTGGGGCCAACGTCCTGACTTTC
CASSLSQGSSSPSGANVLTF
>-|TRBV30|-|TRBJ2-3
TGTGCCTGGAGTGCGGGAGATACGCAGTATTTT
CAWSAGDTQYF
>many|TRBV4-2|-|TRBJ2-7
TGTGCCAGCAGCCAAGATTGGAGTAACCCTACCGAGCAGTACTTC
CASSQDWSNPTEQYF
>-|TRBV4-1|TRBD2|TRBJ2-5
TGCGCCAGCAGCTTCGGACTAGCGGGGGGTCAAGAGACCCAGTACTTC
CASSFGLAGGQETQYF
>-|TRBV27|TRBD1|TRBJ2-7
TGTGCCAGCAGTGTTTTCGGGACAGGGCTCTACGAGCAGTACTTC
CASSVFGTGLYEQYF
>-|TRBV18|TRBD1|TRBJ2-1
TGTGCCAGCTCGAAGGGGACAGGGGGAAACAATGAGCAGTTCTTC
CASSKGTGGNNEQFF
>-|TRBV3-1/TRBV3-2|TRBD1|TRBJ1-5
TGTGCCAGCAGCCCGGGACAGAGATACAATCAGCCCCAGCATTTT
CASSPGQRYNQPQHF
>-|TRBV30|-|TRBJ1-6
TGTGCCTGGACCAGCCGTGGGGGCCGTCTCTATAATTCACCCCTCCACTTT
CAWTSRGGRLYNSPLHF
>-|TRBV30|-|TRBJ1-1
TGTGCCTGGAGTGTGGACAGGAACACTGAAGCTTTCTTT
CAWSVDRNTEAFF
>-|TRBV15|-|TRBJ1-1
TGTGCCACCAGCAGAGATGGAACAGGAGGGTGGACTGAAGCTTTCTTT
CATSRDGTGGWTEAFF
>-|TRBV6-1|-|TRBJ1-2
TGTGCCAGCAGTGAGAGAGTGGGTAGGGGAGGATCGGGATCTAATTATGGCTACACCTTC
CASSERVGRGGSGSNYGYTF
>few|TRBV4-2|-|TRBJ1-1
TGTGCCAGCAGCGGCGCGGTGCGCACTGAAGCTTTCTTT
CASSGAVRTEAFF
>-|TRBV6-5|TRBD1|TRBJ1-1
TGTGCCAGCAGTTATTTGTTTGCGGGACAGGGAAAGGAAGCTTTCTTT
CASSYLFAGQGKEAFF
>-|TRBV30|-|TRBJ2-3
TGTGCCTGGAAACCCTTAAACAGAGGGGGTCGTGGCACAGATACGCAGTATTTT
CAWKPLNRGGRGTDTQYF
>-|TRBV6-6|-|TRBJ2-6
TGTGCCAGCAGTTCACGGGGCTCTGGGGCCAACGTCCTGACTTTC
CASSSRGSGANVLTF
>-|TRBV3-1/TRBV3-2|TRBD1|TRBJ2-3
TGTGCCAGCAGCCAACCTCCGGGACAGGGGGCAGATACGCAGTATTTT
CASSQPPGQGADTQYF
>-|TRBV18|-|TRBJ2-3
TGTGCCAGCTCACGGGCATCTAGCACAGATACGCAGTATTTT
CASSRASSTDTQYF
>once|TRBV5-1|-|TRBJ2-7
TGCGCCAGCAGCTCAACAGCCTTAGACTCCTACGAGCAGTACTTC
CASSSTALDSYEQYF
>-|TRBV4-2|TRBD1|TRBJ1-4
TGTGCCAGCAGCCAAGAATACAGGGGATTCGAAAAACTGTTTTTT
CASSQEYRGFEKLFF
>-|TRBV5-5|-|TRBJ2-3
TGTGCCAGCAGCTCACATGCTTTTGATACGCAGTATTTT
CASSSHAFDTQYF
>-|TRBV13|-|TRBJ2-7
TGTGCCAGCAGCTTAGTTCCGCGGGGGCCTTTGAGCGAGCAGTACTTC
CASSLVPRGPLSEQYF